The 3 T cell receptor beta chains given below trace back to one sample, sequenced in a study of cytomegalovirus exposure and HLA in healthy donors listed by TCRdb under 2017. The receptor library was made with the immunoSEQ multiplex PCR assay. For the multiplex PCR, a mixture combining 60 forward primers for TCR Vbeta segments and 13 reverse primers for TCR Jbeta segments was used. TCRdb's version of the immuneACCESS table is confined to in-frame rearrangements and falls short of the full clone set. An unresolved V gene accounts for under half of the shortfall where checked; the remainder is of unknown origin. The sample has 90,000 to 120,000 clones on record. The ten largest clones represent roughly 0.64% of the sample. Sequencing was done on a sample of PBMCs. These receptors were collected from a man aged 50 or older in good health and CMV-seronegative.

V usage is TRBV12-5 and J usage is TRBJ1-5; 7 nucleotides agree with TRBD1. Unmatched junction bases numbered 10, after V lost 6 bases and J lost 2 bases. The CDR3 consists of 16 residues. CDR1 LGHNT and CDR2 FRNRAP come from the germline V gene. The CDR3 loop reads CASGRGTDERNQPQHF. DNA for the CDR3: TGTGCTAGTGGCCGAGGGACAGATGAACGCAATCAGCCCCAGCATTTT.

The chain recombines TRBV7-2 with TRBJ1-1; a weak D match, TRBD1 (6 bases). The germline V gene encodes CDR1 SGHTA and CDR2 FQGNSA. Trimming stripped 5 bases from V and 0 bases from J, with 10 bases between. This CDR3 comprises 14 residues. The CDR3 DNA reads TGTGCCAGCAGCAAAGGACAGATGAACACTGAAGCTTTCTTT. As protein: CASSKGQMNTEAFF.

The V and J genes are TRBV30 and TRBJ1-3; D unclear. The V gene lost 3 bases and the J gene lost 0 bases, with 12 bases spanning the gap. The CDR3 is made up of 15 amino acids. CDR1 and CDR2 from the germline V gene are GTSNPN and SVGIG (reference sequence). The CDR3 coding sequence is TGTGCCTGGAGCCCTTTGAAGAGCTCTGGAAACACCATATATTTT. It codes for CAWSPLKSSGNTIYF. The full variable domain, with the rest looked up from reference TRBV30 and TRBJ1-3, is SQTIHQWPATLVQPVGSPLSLECTVEGTSNPNLYWYRQAAGRGLQLLFYSVGIGQISSEVPQNLSASRPQDRQFILSSKKLLLSDSGFYLCAWSPLKSSGNTIYFGEGSWLTVV.